The source of this TCR beta chain is a study of blood T cell repertoires in COVID-19. In the original processing: Cell counts per sample came from amplifying reference gene primers. Using immunoSEQ multiplex PCR, the repertoire was profiled, and TCRdb retains in-frame clones only, with some absent. V, J and clone size derive from that table, while D and trimming were established from the DNA sequence. The repertoire includes 50,000 to 70,000 clones, around 87% of them detected once, and about 7% sits in the top ten. V was clipped by 7 bases and J by 3 bases; unmatched bases: 7. This CDR3 comprises 13 residues. In germline, CDR1 is SQVTM, CDR2 ANQGSEA.

Source material: peripheral blood. The sequence came from a man between 60 and 75 years old with active or convalescent COVID-19. The rearrangement uses TRBV29-1 and TRBJ2-7, with 9 bases aligning to TRBD1. CDR3 in amino acids: CSASPGQGYEQYF. In DNA form, the CDR3 reads TGCAGCGCCTCCCCGGGACAGGGCTACGAGCAGTACTTC.